This TCR beta chain stems from a study of blood T cells in healthy people across ages. About the study: Capture by template switching was about one barcoded beta molecule per two T cells.

A second PCR of 7 to 11 cycles used a sample-barcoded 5' primer and a J-beta primer mix. Every sample produced at least 2.5 million CDR3-containing paired-end reads. Using its own MiXCR run on the 5' RACE reads, TCRdb lists one record per CDR3 protein. The data hold over 1,500,000 distinct CDR3 sequences, with roughly 43% observed a single time. V lost 0 bases to trimming and J lost 0 bases, with 11 bases between them. There are 16 residues in the CDR3. Germline V gene lookup returns CDR1 LGHNA and CDR2 YSLEER. General study results and limits: Estimated diversity that came from one million T cells was considered an underestimate. Roughly linear age-related decline in beta diversity appeared, significant by age about 40.

This clonotype was detected only a few times. Its antigen remains unknown. This rearrangement joins TRBV4-3 to TRBJ1-2; unclear D gene. Sequences were obtained from blood. The sequence came from a human donor in good health. The CDR3 bases are TGCGCCAGCAGCCAAGACCTGACAAAGACTAACTATGGCTACACCTTC. Protein sequence: CASSQDLTKTNYGYTF.